The entry below describes one TCR beta chain. What it recognizes is unknown. The source of the sample is a study of cytomegalovirus exposure and HLA in healthy donors. Overall study results and limits: Earlier results showed most TCR beta V segments being productive about 87% or about 30% of the time.

With 60 Vbeta and 13 Jbeta primers, the PCR was carried out. Generated by immunoSEQ multiplex PCR, the TCRdb table keeps only in-frame clones and is missing some. Here the sample spans under 150,000 clones, approximately 81% being singletons. Germline lookup yields CDR1 SGHDT and CDR2 YYEEEE. After removal of 5 bases from V and 5 bases from J, the junction contained 9 bases not matched to a gene. CDR3 length equals 14 residues. The chain joins TRBV5-6 to TRBJ1-1, with 7 bases fitting TRBD1. The sample was PBMCs. The TCR originated in a man aged 18 to 30 in good health and CMV-seronegative. CDR3 sequence: CASRPTPQGTEAFF. The CDR3 DNA reads as TGTGCCAGCAGGCCTACCCCACAGGGGACTGAAGCTTTCTTT.